Listed below are T cell receptor beta chains from one sample, sequenced in a study of T-cell memory formation after mild COVID-19. TCRdb re-called the 5' RACE reads through MiXCR, storing one row per CDR3 protein. The table includes 350,000 to 450,000 distinct CDR3 sequences, around 20% detected once. What was sequenced was PBMCs or a T cell subset sorted from them (not recorded which). Receptor source: an adult woman who had mild COVID-19 (a few samples of this study predate the infection). Cell type and time point are not known. CDR3s include the opening cysteine and the closing phenylalanine or tryptophan. Each record gives: clone size, V gene, J gene, D gene, CDR3 protein, CDR3 DNA. The D gene is left open where the match is weak. Size tells how often a clone was seen (once, few, many) or the class of an expanded clone, and some rows leave it out.

many,TRBV4-1,TRBJ1-1,NA,CASSQEPSLLNTEAFF,TGCGCCAGCAGCCAAGAACCTTCTTTGCTAAACACTGAAGCTTTCTTT
NA,TRBV12-3/TRBV12-4,TRBJ2-1,NA,CASSLGGVAADEQFF,TGTGCCAGCAGCCTAGGGGGGGTAGCGGCCGATGAGCAGTTCTTC
few,TRBV12-3/TRBV12-4,TRBJ1-2,NA,CASSLVVGGGGYTF,TGTGCCAGCAGTTTAGTAGTCGGTGGAGGCGGCTACACCTTC
NA,TRBV20-1,TRBJ2-5,NA,CSAIHNQETQYF,TGCAGTGCTATTCATAACCAAGAGACCCAGTACTTC
many,TRBV18,TRBJ2-7,NA,CASSPALYEQYF,TGTGCCAGCAGCCCGGCCCTCTACGAGCAGTACTTC
few,TRBV6-5,TRBJ1-1,NA,CASSYLNTLEAFF,TGTGCCAGCAGTTATCTAAACACACTTGAAGCTTTCTTT
NA,TRBV7-9,TRBJ2-1,NA,CASSFSSFSSSYNEQFF,TGTGCCAGCAGCTTTAGCAGTTTTTCGAGCTCCTACAATGAGCAGTTCTTC
NA,TRBV12-3/TRBV12-4,TRBJ1-1,TRBD1,CASSPTTGTEAFF,TGTGCCAGCAGCCCCACGACAGGGACTGAAGCTTTCTTT
few,TRBV9,TRBJ2-2,NA,CASSVWEAPHGDTGELFF,TGTGCCAGCAGCGTTTGGGAAGCGCCACACGGGGATACCGGGGAGCTGTTTTTT
NA,TRBV5-1,TRBJ2-5,TRBD2,CASGKVAGDQETQYF,TGCGCCAGCGGTAAGGTAGCGGGGGATCAAGAGACCCAGTACTTC
few,TRBV6-5,TRBJ2-2,TRBD1,CASSYRFRQGDTGELFF,TGTGCCAGCAGTTATCGATTTAGACAGGGGGACACCGGGGAGCTGTTTTTT
NA,TRBV24-1,TRBJ2-7,NA,CATSDPGQSSYEQYF,TGTGCCACCAGTGATCCAGGACAAAGCTCCTACGAGCAGTACTTC
few,TRBV7-9,TRBJ2-5,TRBD2,CASSLGLAAHQETQYF,TGTGCCAGCAGCTTAGGACTAGCGGCACATCAAGAGACCCAGTACTTC
few,TRBV20-1,TRBJ2-7,TRBD1,CSAPSAYRDRASYEQYF,TGCAGTGCTCCATCAGCTTACCGGGACAGGGCGTCCTACGAGCAGTACTTC
many,TRBV20-1,TRBJ2-3,NA,CSASTSSSSDTQYF,TGCAGTGCCTCGACTTCGTCGTCCTCAGATACGCAGTATTTT
NA,TRBV6-2/TRBV6-3,TRBJ1-5,NA,CASDSRTANQPQHF,TGTGCCAGCGACTCGAGGACAGCCAATCAGCCCCAGCATTTT
NA,TRBV4-2,TRBJ2-3,TRBD1,CASSRKDRSTDTQYF,TGTGCCAGCAGCCGGAAGGACAGGAGCACAGATACGCAGTATTTT
NA,TRBV4-1,TRBJ2-7,NA,CASSQETNEQYF,TGCGCCAGCAGCCAAGAAACGAACGAGCAGTACTTC
NA,TRBV3-1,TRBJ2-7,TRBD1,CASSQAGGPYEQYF,TGTGCCAGCAGCCAGGCAGGGGGACCCTACGAGCAGTACTTC
few,TRBV4-2,TRBJ1-1,NA,CASSQTGTTYTEAFF,TGTGCCAGCAGCCAAACCGGGACTACCTACACTGAAGCTTTCTTT
NA,TRBV6-5,TRBJ1-1,NA,CASSYKGTYTEAFF,TGTGCCAGCAGTTACAAGGGAACGTACACTGAAGCTTTCTTT
NA,TRBV14,TRBJ1-4,NA,CASSQVPQRTNEKLFF,TGTGCCAGCAGCCAAGTCCCACAGAGAACAAATGAAAAACTGTTTTTT
few,TRBV14,TRBJ1-2,NA,CASSQVDGISYGYTF,TGTGCCAGCAGCCAAGTGGACGGGATAAGCTATGGCTACACCTTC
many,TRBV5-1,TRBJ2-7,TRBD2,CASSLRWEGPYEQYF,TGCGCCAGCAGCTTGAGGTGGGAGGGCCCCTACGAGCAGTACTTC
NA,TRBV19,TRBJ1-1,NA,CASIRSAEAFF,TGTGCCAGTATCCGCAGCGCTGAAGCTTTCTTT
NA,TRBV12-3/TRBV12-4,TRBJ2-3,NA,CASSFEPGPNTDTQYF,TGTGCCAGCAGTTTCGAGCCGGGGCCCAACACAGATACGCAGTATTTT
NA,TRBV6-5,TRBJ2-1,TRBD2,CASSQPRAGEMWGEQFF,TGTGCCAGCAGTCAACCCCGGGCGGGAGAAATGTGGGGTGAGCAGTTCTTC
NA,TRBV11-2,TRBJ1-2,NA,CASSLDGRPGPASGYTF,TGTGCCAGCAGCTTAGACGGACGTCCTGGGCCTGCAAGTGGCTACACCTTC
NA,TRBV9,TRBJ2-7,TRBD2,CASSVGGRAPEQYF,TGTGCCAGCAGCGTGGGCGGGAGGGCCCCCGAGCAGTACTTC
few,TRBV27,TRBJ1-1,NA,CASSLRQGLGAEAFF,TGTGCCAGCAGTTTAAGGCAGGGGCTAGGTGCTGAAGCTTTCTTT
few,TRBV5-1,TRBJ1-2,NA,CASSLEPNYGYTF,TGCGCCAGCAGCTTGGAGCCAAACTATGGCTACACCTTC
few,TRBV3-1,TRBJ2-1,TRBD1,CASSRRAGQGDNEQFF,TGTGCCAGCAGCCGTCGGGCGGGACAGGGGGACAATGAGCAGTTCTTC
many,TRBV5-6,TRBJ2-7,NA,CASSFLFGHTDYEQYF,TGTGCCAGCAGCTTCCTGTTCGGACACACGGACTACGAGCAGTACTTC
NA,TRBV7-3,TRBJ1-1,NA,CASSNRGNTEAFF,TGTGCCAGCAGCAACCGAGGAAACACTGAAGCTTTCTTT
NA,TRBV12-3/TRBV12-4,TRBJ2-5,NA,CASSWGPEETQYF,TGTGCCAGCAGTTGGGGGCCAGAAGAGACCCAGTACTTC
NA,TRBV7-9,TRBJ2-1,TRBD1,CASSHTGDRGHEQFF,TGTGCCAGCAGCCATACAGGGGACCGTGGCCATGAGCAGTTCTTC
NA,TRBV7-3,TRBJ2-3,NA,CASSLQPGRGRGYF,TGTGCCAGCAGCCTACAACCCGGGCGGGGTCGAGGGTATTTT
many,TRBV7-2,TRBJ2-3,TRBD1,CASSTTGTGGVTQYF,TGTGCCAGCAGCACTACCGGGACAGGGGGCGTTACGCAGTATTTT
few,TRBV29-1,TRBJ2-1,NA,CSVEVTYNEQFF,TGCAGCGTTGAGGTGACCTACAATGAGCAGTTCTTC
NA,TRBV2,TRBJ1-2,NA,CASTGDYGYTF,TGTGCCAGCACAGGGGACTATGGCTACACCTTC
NA,TRBV9,TRBJ2-5,NA,CASSAGTLDQETQYF,TGTGCCAGCAGCGCCGGGACCCTGGACCAAGAGACCCAGTACTTC
NA,TRBV25-1,TRBJ2-1,NA,CASSSRRNVADEQFF,TGTGCCAGCAGTTCCCGGCGGAATGTGGCCGATGAGCAGTTCTTC
NA,TRBV7-9,TRBJ2-3,NA,CASSFGASVIPDTQYF,TGTGCCAGCAGCTTCGGGGCTAGCGTGATTCCAGATACGCAGTATTTT
few,TRBV5-1,TRBJ2-5,TRBD2,CASSPGLAEQETQYF,TGCGCCAGCAGCCCCGGACTAGCGGAGCAAGAGACCCAGTACTTC
few,TRBV5-6,TRBJ1-5,NA,CASSEGQSPQHF,TGTGCCAGCAGCGAGGGGCAATCGCCCCAGCATTTT
NA,TRBV5-4,TRBJ2-5,NA,CASSLEIGGKETQYF,TGTGCCAGCAGCTTGGAGATCGGGGGAAAAGAGACCCAGTACTTC
NA,TRBV7-6,TRBJ2-7,NA,CASSPSTGISYSEQYF,TGTGCCAGCAGCCCTTCGACGGGAATCTCCTACTCGGAGCAGTACTTC
NA,TRBV15,TRBJ2-3,NA,CATSGGLTWSTDTQYF,TGTGCCACCAGCGGGGGGCTGACGTGGAGCACAGATACGCAGTATTTT
medium-sized,TRBV7-9,TRBJ1-1,NA,CASSLGFREAFF,TGTGCCAGCAGCTTAGGTTTCAGGGAAGCTTTCTTT
NA,TRBV30,TRBJ1-5,TRBD1,CAWSAGQPNQPQHF,TGTGCCTGGAGTGCGGGACAGCCGAATCAGCCCCAGCATTTT
NA,TRBV4-2,TRBJ1-5,NA,CASSQGGSGNQPQHF,TGTGCCAGCAGCCAAGGGGGATCTGGCAATCAGCCCCAGCATTTT
NA,TRBV28,TRBJ2-2,TRBD2,CASTIQRENTGELFF,TGTGCCAGCACCATCCAGCGGGAGAACACCGGGGAGCTGTTTTTT
few,TRBV6-1,TRBJ1-1,NA,CASSEKLDGRNEAFF,TGTGCCAGCAGTGAAAAATTGGACGGGAGGAATGAAGCTTTCTTT
few,TRBV7-8,TRBJ1-2,TRBD1,CASSLAGQSYGYTF,TGTGCCAGCAGCTTAGCGGGACAGTCTTATGGCTACACCTTC
few,TRBV15,TRBJ2-1,TRBD2,CATSRGLAGTYNEQFF,TGTGCCACCAGCAGGGGTCTAGCGGGGACCTACAATGAGCAGTTCTTC
NA,TRBV20-1,TRBJ1-5,NA,CSASRRNSNQPQHF,TGCAGTGCTAGTCGAAGGAATAGCAATCAGCCCCAGCATTTT
few,TRBV7-9,TRBJ2-3,NA,CASSLAVDYTDTQYF,TGTGCCAGCAGCTTAGCGGTAGACTACACAGATACGCAGTATTTT
NA,TRBV25-1,TRBJ1-2,TRBD1,CASSVQGVHTF,TGTGCCAGCAGTGTACAGGGGGTTCACACCTTC
NA,TRBV27,TRBJ1-5,TRBD1,CASSWTGGLSNQPQHF,TGTGCCAGCAGCTGGACAGGGGGTTTGAGCAATCAGCCCCAGCATTTT